This T cell receptor (beta chain) appears in the sequencing data of a study of T-cell reconstitution after alpha-beta-depleted transplantation in children. Germline CDR1 and CDR2: DFQATT and SNEGSKA (reference sequence). The CDR3 length is 16 residues. The V segment lost 1 base and the J segment 1 base; nucleotides outside the gene matches: 7. This sample's TCRbeta library carried unique molecular identifier barcodes. One entry per CDR3 protein, called by TCRdb with MiXCR from the PCR reads. This sample has approximately 340,000 distinct CDR3 sequences, with about 9.3% found just once. The starting material was PBMCs from the stem cell graft donor, obtained from the stem cell graft. This receptor was obtained from a human donor who donated a stem cell graft to a child with acute lymphoblastic leukemia. The chain combines TRBV20-1 with TRBJ1-5, with 7 bases fitting TRBD1. In DNA, the CDR3 is TGCAGTGCTAGAGGTCACAGGGGATCAAGCAATCAGCCCCAGCATTTT. Amino acids: CSARGHRGSSNQPQHF.